This TCR beta chain came from a study of blood T cell repertoires in COVID-19. The CDR3 is 13 amino acids. V was trimmed by 4 bases and J by 1 base, leaving 7 bases between them. Germline loops: CDR1 KGHSH, CDR2 LQKENI. Measured with immunoSEQ multiplex PCR; TCRdb has only the in-frame clones, and not every one. Of fewer than 65,000 clones in the sample, less than 85% were seen once. Sequencing was done on a sample of peripheral blood. This receptor was taken from a human donor in a cohort sampled during active COVID-19. The chain has TRBV18 and TRBJ1-1; unclear D gene. In DNA, the CDR3 is TGTGCCAGCTCACGGGGAGAGAACACTGAAGCTTTCTTT. It specifies CASSRGENTEAFF.